The 28 T cell receptor beta chains below come from one sample, sequenced in a study of OX40 agonist ivuxolimab in advanced cancers. The receptor library was made with the immunoSEQ multiplex PCR assay. TCRdb stores this immuneACCESS table with in-frame sequences only. Part of the clones is absent; in the studies checked, under half of the shortfall reflects unresolved V genes, and no reason is known for the rest. Across this sample there are tens of thousands of clones, with 83% seen only once. The ten largest clones take up approximately 0.75% of the sample. The sequenced sample was CD4+ or CD8+ T cells sorted from blood, obtained in a trial of the OX40 agonist ivuxolimab. The receptors stem from an adult with an advanced solid tumor such as melanoma, head and neck, liver or kidney cancer.

This clone turned up a few times. The rearrangement joins TRBV5-1 to TRBJ2-7; 11 nucleotides agree with TRBD2. This CDR3 spans 15 amino acids. V trimming: 2 bases; J trimming: 0 bases; junction bases outside the gene matches: 1. Germline CDR1 is SGHRS and CDR2 is YFSETQ. The CDR3 region is CASSFTSGSSYEQYF. CDR3 nucleotides: TGCGCCAGCAGCTTTACTAGCGGGAGCTCCTACGAGCAGTACTTC.

The chain carries TRBV5-1 and TRBJ2-7, with TRBD2 matching over 12 bases. V was pared by 0 bases and J by 3 bases, with 13 bases of the junction left unmatched. CDR1 SGHRS and CDR2 YFSETQ come from the germline V gene. This CDR3 region has 19 residues. CDR3 nucleotide sequence: TGCGCCAGCAGCTTGGGAGGACTAGCGGGACCCTTTCTAGTCTACGAGCAGTACTTC. Its translation is CASSLGGLAGPFLVYEQYF.

This chain joins TRBV4-1 and TRBJ2-1; D is unresolved. Germline lookup yields CDR1 MGHRA and CDR2 YSYEKL. The V gene lost 2 bases and the J gene lost 1 base, with 12 bases spanning the gap. This CDR3 has 16 amino acids. The chain's CDR3 is CASSQIASGSYNEQFF. The CDR3 nucleotides are TGCGCCAGCAGCCAAATCGCGTCAGGTTCCTACAATGAGCAGTTCTTC.

The V gene is TRBV11-2, the J gene TRBJ1-6, with D hard to call. V lost 6 bases and J lost 1, with 13 bases in between. Germline CDR1 reads SGHAT; CDR2 reads FQNNGV. CDR3 length: 16 residues. In DNA form, the CDR3 reads TGTGCCAGCAGGGAAACTAGGAGATCCTATAATTCACCCCTCCACTTT. Its protein product is CASRETRRSYNSPLHF.

The CDR3 region is CSARVNEQFF. Here the CDR3 DNA reads TGCAGTGCTAGGGTTAATGAGCAGTTCTTC. V gene TRBV20-1 combines with J gene TRBJ2-1; D gene unclear. Germline CDR1 reads DFQATT; CDR2 reads SNEGSKA (reference sequence). V lost 3 bases and J 7 bases, leaving 4 bases between the germline ends. The CDR3 is 10 amino acids.

This chain joins TRBV2 and TRBJ2-3, with D possibly being TRBD2 (6 bases). CDR1 is SNHLY and CDR2 is FYNNEI in the germline V gene. This CDR3 has 16 amino acids. With 5 bases removed from V and 0 bases from J, the gap between germline ends came to 15 bases. CDR3 nucleotide sequence: TGTGCCAGCAGTCAGTCCTCCCGGGGGAGCACAGATACGCAGTATTTT. It codes for CASSQSSRGSTDTQYF.

The genes are TRBV25-1 and TRBJ2-6; D not certain. V was trimmed by 3 bases and J by 0 bases, leaving 12 bases between them. The CDR3 totals 17 residues. CDR1 MGHDK and CDR2 SYGVNS come from the germline V gene. The chain's CDR3 is CASSDTPKGSGANVLTF. CDR3 nucleotide sequence: TGTGCCAGCAGTGACACCCCAAAGGGCTCTGGGGCCAACGTCCTGACTTTC.

Comment on this clone: Other DNA sequences in this sample translate to the same CDR3. The CDR3 protein is CASSVQGDNEQFF. As DNA, the CDR3 is TGTGCCAGCAGCGTCCAGGGGGACAATGAGCAGTTCTTC. The chain uses TRBV9 and TRBJ2-1; TRBD1 matches at 7 bases. CDR3 length: 13 residues. With V trimmed by 2 bases and J by 5 bases, 1 base remained unmatched. Germline loops: CDR1 SGDLS, CDR2 YYNGEE.

The CDR3 sequence is CSVEDLRDNEQFF. DNA for the CDR3: TGCAGCGTTGAAGATTTAAGGGACAATGAGCAGTTCTTC. The chain recombines TRBV29-1 with TRBJ2-1, with unresolved D. This CDR3 spans 13 amino acids. Per germline, CDR1 SQVTM and CDR2 ANQGSEA. V shed 0 bases and J shed 5 bases, with 8 bases lying between them.

The chain joins TRBV5-6 to TRBJ2-3; 7 bases map to TRBD2. The junction had 2 bases not matched to a gene; V was cut back by 0 bases and J by 1 base. The CDR3 sequence is 15 residues long. Germline CDR1 is SGHDT and CDR2 is YYEEEE. The CDR3 protein is CASSLVLAGTDTQYF. The DNA for the CDR3 is TGTGCCAGCAGCTTGGTTCTAGCGGGCACAGATACGCAGTATTTT.

The J gene is TRBJ1-2, the V gene TRBV27; tentative D call: TRBD1 (5 bases). Trimming cost V 4 bases and J 5 bases, with 8 bases left between them. This CDR3 has 12 residues. Germline V gene lookup returns CDR1 MNHEY and CDR2 SMNVEV (reference sequence). CDR3 in amino acids: CASSSGGYGYTF. The CDR3 coding sequence is TGTGCCAGCAGTTCCGGGGGATATGGCTACACCTTC.

This chain joins TRBV4-2 and TRBJ1-2; tentatively, D is TRBD1 (5 bases). V was clipped by 0 bases and J by 7 bases, with 15 bases between them. Germline V gene data show CDR1 as LGHNA and CDR2 as YNFKEQ. The CDR3 contains 15 residues. Written as DNA, the CDR3 is TGTGCCAGCAGCCAAGATACCAGGGTGAAGCGTGGCTACACCTTC. It yields the protein CASSQDTRVKRGYTF.

This clone was detected once. The J gene is TRBJ2-3, the V gene TRBV5-4; D is perhaps TRBD2 (5 bases). Per germline, CDR1 SGHNT and CDR2 YYREEE (reference sequence). The CDR3 is made up of 14 amino acids. Trimming removed 3 bases from V and 2 bases from J, with 10 bases in between. The CDR3 loop reads CASSSPADTDTQYF. For the CDR3, the DNA is TGTGCCAGCAGCTCACCAGCGGACACAGATACGCAGTATTTT.

V usage is TRBV4-2 and J usage is TRBJ2-3, with TRBD2 identical over 9 bases. Germline assignment: CDR1 LGHNA and CDR2 YNFKEQ. The trim removed 1 base at V and 0 bases at J, leaving 5 bases unmatched. This CDR3 has 17 residues. The CDR3: CASSQASTSGSTDTQYF. CDR3 nucleotide sequence: TGTGCCAGCAGCCAAGCGTCCACTAGCGGGAGCACAGATACGCAGTATTTT.

The genes are TRBV9 and TRBJ2-1; D is perhaps TRBD1 or TRBD2 (5 bases each). CDR3 length equals 17 residues. Germline V gives CDR1 SGDLS, CDR2 YYNGEE. V was pared by 4 bases and J by 0 bases, with 17 bases between. The CDR3 sequence: CASSPDPGRSSYNEQFF. The CDR3 DNA follows: TGTGCCAGCAGCCCGGACCCGGGGCGGTCCTCCTACAATGAGCAGTTCTTC.

The chain links TRBV19 to TRBJ1-5; D may be TRBD1 (6 bases). Deletions cut 5 bases from V and 3 bases from J, with 14 bases between. This CDR3 is 15 amino acids long. Germline loops: CDR1 LNHDA, CDR2 SQIVND (reference sequence). For the CDR3, the DNA is TGTGCCAGTAGTCAAAGGGGGACCCACAATCAGCCCCAGCATTTT. Amino acid sequence: CASSQRGTHNQPQHF.

This clone was seen a few times. The J gene is TRBJ2-2, the V gene TRBV9; 11 bases line up with TRBD2. V trimming: 4 bases; J trimming: 7 bases; junction bases outside the gene matches: 9. The CDR3 spans 16 residues. Per germline, CDR1 SGDLS and CDR2 YYNGEE. CDR3 loop: CASSSRLAGRVGELFF. The CDR3 bases are TGTGCCAGCAGCAGCCGACTAGCGGGGAGGGTCGGGGAGCTGTTTTTT.

The chain recombines TRBV7-9 with TRBJ2-7; D gene uncertain. Germline lookup yields CDR1 SEHNR and CDR2 FQNEAQ (reference sequence). The CDR3 extends over 14 amino acids. The ends were cut back, 0 bases at V and 2 bases at J, with 8 bases in the middle. CDR3 protein: CASSLATRPYEQYF. The DNA of the CDR3 is TGTGCCAGCAGCTTAGCGACCCGGCCCTACGAGCAGTACTTC.

The genes are TRBV5-1 and TRBJ1-3, with 8 bases that match TRBD1. CDR3 size: 19 residues. J gave up 0 bases and V 6 bases, and 17 bases lay outside the gene matches. The germline V gene encodes CDR1 SGHRS and CDR2 YFSETQ. In nucleotides, the CDR3 is TGCGCCAGCAAGAAAGAGAGGGGGACAGGCAAATCCTCTGGAAACACCATATATTTT. It specifies CASKKERGTGKSSGNTIYF.

This rearrangement joins TRBV5-1 to TRBJ2-7; D ambiguous. There are 14 residues in the CDR3. Germline loops: CDR1 SGHRS, CDR2 YFSETQ. V lost 4 bases, J lost 1 base, and 12 bases lay in between. CDR3 in DNA: TGCGCCAGCAGCCCCTCCCCTCCATCCTACGAGCAGTACTTC. Residues: CASSPSPPSYEQYF.

This rearrangement joins TRBV18 to TRBJ2-7; TRBD2 matches 11 bases. J was trimmed by 2 bases and V by 7 bases; bases with no gene match: 10. CDR3 length: 16 amino acids. The germline V gene has CDR1 KGHSH and CDR2 LQKENI. The CDR3 here is CASLGLLAGGAYEQYF. The CDR3 DNA follows: TGTGCCAGCTTGGGCCTTCTAGCGGGAGGCGCCTACGAGCAGTACTTC.

The chain uses TRBV19 and TRBJ1-1; perhaps TRBD1 as D (6 bases). CDR1 LNHDA and CDR2 SQIVND come from the germline V gene (reference sequence). The CDR3 is 14 amino acids. The germline V and J ends were trimmed by 6 bases and 3 bases, with 14 bases remaining between them. CDR3 nucleotides: TGTGCCAGTAGCCGTCCCGGGGGGCACACTGAAGCTTTCTTT. This encodes CASSRPGGHTEAFF.

The rearrangement uses TRBV5-1 and TRBJ1-6, with 8 bases aligning to TRBD1. The germline V gene encodes CDR1 SGHRS and CDR2 YFSETQ. After removal of 0 bases from V and 8 bases from J, the junction contained 4 bases not matched to a gene. This CDR3 is built from 15 residues. The CDR3 DNA reads TGCGCCAGCAGCTTGGCCCACAGGGGGGATTCACCCCTCCACTTT. This encodes CASSLAHRGDSPLHF.

The chain is built from TRBV29-1 and TRBJ2-7, with D unclear. The CDR3 length is 15 residues. Germline V gives CDR1 SQVTM, CDR2 ANQGSEA. V shed 4 bases and J shed 7 bases, with 23 bases lying between them. CDR3 in amino acids: CSVGPPGPAAREQYF. In DNA form, the CDR3 reads TGCAGCGTTGGGCCACCTGGGCCGGCGGCGCGGGAGCAGTACTTC.

The chain links TRBV5-1 to TRBJ2-3; 8 nucleotides line up with TRBD2. The V segment lost 4 bases and the J segment 2 bases; nucleotides outside the gene matches: 6. The CDR3 has 15 residues. The germline gives CDR1 SGHRS, CDR2 YFSETQ. CDR3: CASSMRGVSTDTQYF. DNA for the CDR3: TGCGCCAGCAGCATGCGGGGGGTGTCCACAGATACGCAGTATTTT.

The chain carries TRBV15 and TRBJ2-5; D unclear. The V end lost 3 bases, the J end lost 2 bases, and 13 bases lay between the germline ends. Germline lookup yields CDR1 LNHNV and CDR2 YYDKDF (reference sequence). This CDR3 has 15 residues. CDR3 amino acids: CATSRSGVAQETQYF. In DNA form, the CDR3 reads TGTGCCACCAGCAGGTCTGGAGTCGCACAAGAGACCCAGTACTTC.

The chain couples TRBV4-1 to TRBJ1-4, with 7 bases lining up with TRBD1. The CDR3 length is 16 residues. CDR1 MGHRA and CDR2 YSYEKL come from the germline V gene. V was pared by 5 bases and J by 3 bases, with 9 bases of the junction left unmatched. CDR3 in DNA: TGCGCCAGCAGCTCGCCCCAGGGGGTGGCTAATGAAAAACTGTTTTTT. Amino acids: CASSSPQGVANEKLFF.

This rearrangement joins TRBV7-9 to TRBJ1-1, with D maybe TRBD1 (5 bases). V gave up 1 base and J gave up 3 bases, with 15 bases separating them. CDR1 is SEHNR and CDR2 is FQNEAQ in the germline V gene (reference sequence). The CDR3 sequence is 16 residues long. The CDR3 DNA is TGTGCCAGCAGCTTAGTCGTCCGAGGGGAAGACACTGAAGCTTTCTTT. Translated, it gives CASSLVVRGEDTEAFF.